This entry concerns a single T cell receptor (beta chain). What it binds is unknown. The data derive from a study of post-analysis software for immune sequencing data. TCR beta libraries were prepared from cDNA with unique molecular identifiers. Each CDR3 protein is one row after TCRdb ran MiXCR on the PCR reads. The repertoire has hundreds of thousands of distinct CDR3 sequences, about 53% of them found once; the top ten carry 4.6%. The germline gives CDR1 SQVTM, CDR2 ANQGSEA. The CDR3 covers 15 residues. V lost 0 bases, J lost 4 bases, and 5 bases stayed unmatched. Study outcomes and limitations: With TRBV5-6, TRBV5-1 and TRBV20-1 included, roughly five TRBV segments were more frequent in patients than in controls.

The TCR sequence derives from a girl between 5 and 17 years old with multiple sclerosis. Material for sequencing was blood. The chain recombines TRBV29-1 with TRBJ2-4; 8 positions agree with TRBD1. The CDR3 reads CSVEDVRTGKNIQYF. CDR3 coding DNA: TGCAGCGTTGAAGACGTGCGGACAGGGAAAAACATTCAGTACTTC.